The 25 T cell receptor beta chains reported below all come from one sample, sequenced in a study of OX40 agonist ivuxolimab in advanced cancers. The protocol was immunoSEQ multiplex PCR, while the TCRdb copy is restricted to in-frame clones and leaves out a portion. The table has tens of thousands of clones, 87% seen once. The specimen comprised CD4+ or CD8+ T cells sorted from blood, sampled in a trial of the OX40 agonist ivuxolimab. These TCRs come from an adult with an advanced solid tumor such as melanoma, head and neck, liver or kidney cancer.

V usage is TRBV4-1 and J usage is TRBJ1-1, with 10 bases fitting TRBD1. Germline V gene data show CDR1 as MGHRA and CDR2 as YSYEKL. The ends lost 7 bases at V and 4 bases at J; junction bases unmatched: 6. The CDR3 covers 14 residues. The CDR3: CASTLDRGSTEAFF. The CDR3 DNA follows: TGCGCCAGCACCTTGGACAGGGGGAGCACTGAAGCTTTCTTT.

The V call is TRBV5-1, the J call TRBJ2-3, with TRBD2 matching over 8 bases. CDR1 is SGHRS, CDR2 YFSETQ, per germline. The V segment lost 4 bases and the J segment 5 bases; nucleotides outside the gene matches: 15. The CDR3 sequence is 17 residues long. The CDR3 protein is CASSPNGLAPTIDTQYF. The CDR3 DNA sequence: TGCGCCAGCAGCCCTAACGGACTAGCCCCCACGATAGATACGCAGTATTTT.

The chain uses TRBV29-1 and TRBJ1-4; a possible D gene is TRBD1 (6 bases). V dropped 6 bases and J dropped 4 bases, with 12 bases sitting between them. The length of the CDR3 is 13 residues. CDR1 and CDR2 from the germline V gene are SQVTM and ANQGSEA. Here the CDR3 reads CSVGGHFNEKLFF. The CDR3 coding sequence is TGCAGCGTGGGGGGACATTTTAATGAAAAACTGTTTTTT.

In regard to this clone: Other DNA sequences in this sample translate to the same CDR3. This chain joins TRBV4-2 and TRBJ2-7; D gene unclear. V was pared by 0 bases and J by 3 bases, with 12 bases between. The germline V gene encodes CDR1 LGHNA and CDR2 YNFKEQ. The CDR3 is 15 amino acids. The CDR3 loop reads CASSQDPLGSYEQYF. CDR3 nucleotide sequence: TGTGCCAGCAGCCAAGATCCTCTCGGCAGCTACGAGCAGTACTTC.

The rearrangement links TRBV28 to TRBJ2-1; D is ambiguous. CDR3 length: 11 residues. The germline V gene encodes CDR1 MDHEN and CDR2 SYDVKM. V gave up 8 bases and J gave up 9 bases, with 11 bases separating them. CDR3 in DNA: TGTGCCAGCTATGTGGAGCTTGAGCAGTTCTTC. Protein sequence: CASYVELEQFF.

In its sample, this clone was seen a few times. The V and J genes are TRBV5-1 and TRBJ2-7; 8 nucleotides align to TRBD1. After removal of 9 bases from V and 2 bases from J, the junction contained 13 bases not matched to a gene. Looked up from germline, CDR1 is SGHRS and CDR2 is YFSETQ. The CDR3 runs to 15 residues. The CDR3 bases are TGCGCCACGTCGAACAATCCGGGACAGGCCTACGAGCAGTACTTC. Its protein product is CATSNNPGQAYEQYF.

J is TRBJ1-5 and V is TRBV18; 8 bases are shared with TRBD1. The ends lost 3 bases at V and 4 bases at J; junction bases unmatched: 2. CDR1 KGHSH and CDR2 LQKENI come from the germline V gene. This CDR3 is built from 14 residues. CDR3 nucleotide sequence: TGTGCCAGCTCACCCGGACAGGGTAATCAGCCCCAGCATTTT. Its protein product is CASSPGQGNQPQHF.

The CDR3 loop reads CSAGQENYGYTF. The CDR3 DNA sequence: TGCAGCGCGGGACAAGAGAACTATGGCTACACCTTC. The chain couples TRBV29-1 to TRBJ1-2, with a tentative D call TRBD1 (6 bases). Trimming left V 7 bases short and J 2 bases short, with 11 bases between. The CDR3 loop spans 12 amino acids. Germline V gives CDR1 SQVTM, CDR2 ANQGSEA.

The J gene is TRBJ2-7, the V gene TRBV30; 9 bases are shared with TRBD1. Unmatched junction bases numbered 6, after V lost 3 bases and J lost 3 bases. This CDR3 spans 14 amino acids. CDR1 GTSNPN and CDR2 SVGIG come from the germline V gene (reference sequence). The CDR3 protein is CAWREGQGVYEQYF. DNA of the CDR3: TGTGCCTGGAGGGAGGGACAGGGCGTCTACGAGCAGTACTTC.

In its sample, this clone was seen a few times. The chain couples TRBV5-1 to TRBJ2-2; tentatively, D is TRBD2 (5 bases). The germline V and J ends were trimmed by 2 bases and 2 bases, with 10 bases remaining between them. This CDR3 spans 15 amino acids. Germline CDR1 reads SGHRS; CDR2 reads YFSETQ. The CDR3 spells CASSLIPGNTGELFF. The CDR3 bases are TGCGCCAGCAGCTTAATCCCGGGAAACACCGGGGAGCTGTTTTTT.

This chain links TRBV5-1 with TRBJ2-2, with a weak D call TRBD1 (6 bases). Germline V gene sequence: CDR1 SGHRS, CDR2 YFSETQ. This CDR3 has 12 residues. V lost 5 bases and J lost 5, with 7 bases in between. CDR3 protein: CASRQGTGELFF. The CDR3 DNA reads TGCGCCAGCAGACAGGGAACCGGGGAGCTGTTTTTT.

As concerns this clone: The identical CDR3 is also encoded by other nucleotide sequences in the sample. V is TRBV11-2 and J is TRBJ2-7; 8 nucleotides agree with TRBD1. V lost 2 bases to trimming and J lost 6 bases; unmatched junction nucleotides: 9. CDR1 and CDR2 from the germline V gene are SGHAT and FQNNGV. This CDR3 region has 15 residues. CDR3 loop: CASSLTRTGSAEQYF. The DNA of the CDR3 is TGTGCCAGCAGCTTAACAAGGACAGGGAGCGCCGAGCAGTACTTC.

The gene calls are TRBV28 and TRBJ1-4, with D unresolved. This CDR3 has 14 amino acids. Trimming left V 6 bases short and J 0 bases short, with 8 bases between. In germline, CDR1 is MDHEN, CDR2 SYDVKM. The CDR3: CASRPGTTNEKLFF. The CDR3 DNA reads TGTGCCAGCAGGCCAGGAACAACTAATGAAAAACTGTTTTTT. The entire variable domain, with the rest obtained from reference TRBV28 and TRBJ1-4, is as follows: DVKVTQSSRYLVKRTGEKVFLECVQDMDHENMFWYRQDPGLGLRLIYFSYDVKMKEKGDIPEGYSVSREKKERFSLILESASTNQTSMYLCASRPGTTNEKLFFGSGTQLSVL.

The CDR3 loop is CASSQRTGDETQYF. The DNA of the CDR3 is TGCGCCAGCAGCCAAAGAACCGGGGACGAGACCCAGTACTTC. The chain couples TRBV5-1 to TRBJ2-5; the D gene could be TRBD1 or TRBD2 (5 bases each). Trimming stripped 4 bases from V and 5 bases from J, with 15 bases between. From germline, CDR1 is SGHRS and CDR2 YFSETQ. The CDR3 spans 14 residues.

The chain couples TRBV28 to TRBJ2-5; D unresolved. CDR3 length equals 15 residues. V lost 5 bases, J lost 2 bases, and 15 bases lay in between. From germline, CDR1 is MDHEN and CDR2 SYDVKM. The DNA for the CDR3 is TGTGCCAGCAGTGAGTTGCCTGAGAGGCAAGAGACCCAGTACTTC. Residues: CASSELPERQETQYF.

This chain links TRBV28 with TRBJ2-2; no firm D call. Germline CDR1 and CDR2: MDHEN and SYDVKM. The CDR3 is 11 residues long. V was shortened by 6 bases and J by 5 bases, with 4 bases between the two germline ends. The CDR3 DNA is TGTGCCAGCAGGGCTACCGGGGAGCTGTTTTTT. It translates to CASRATGELFF.

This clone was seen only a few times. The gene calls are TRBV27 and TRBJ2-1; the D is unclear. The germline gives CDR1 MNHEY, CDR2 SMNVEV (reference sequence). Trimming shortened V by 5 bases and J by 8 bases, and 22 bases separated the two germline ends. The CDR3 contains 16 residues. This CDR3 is CASSKFRGALVHEQFF. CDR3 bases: TGTGCCAGCAGTAAATTTAGAGGAGCTCTGGTCCATGAGCAGTTCTTC.

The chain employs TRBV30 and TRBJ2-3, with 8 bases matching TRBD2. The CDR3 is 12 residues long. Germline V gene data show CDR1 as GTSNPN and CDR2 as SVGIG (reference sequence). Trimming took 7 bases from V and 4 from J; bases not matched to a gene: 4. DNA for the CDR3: TGTGCCTCGGGGGGGAGCGCAGATACGCAGTATTTT. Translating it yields CASGGSADTQYF. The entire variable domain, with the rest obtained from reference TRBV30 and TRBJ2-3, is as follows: SQTIHQWPATLVQPVGSPLSLECTVEGTSNPNLYWYRQAAGRGLQLLFYSVGIGQISSEVPQNLSASRPQDRQFILSSKKLLLSDSGFYLCASGGSADTQYFGPGTRLTVL.

CDR3 nucleotides: TGTGCCAGTAGTACCCGACACCTGACCGGCACTGAAGCTTTCTTT. Translated: CASSTRHLTGTEAFF. The rearrangement joins TRBV19 to TRBJ1-1; D is ambiguous. The V gene's germline CDR1 is LNHDA and CDR2 SQIVND (reference sequence). Trimming cost V 4 bases and J 4 bases, with 16 bases left between them. The CDR3 covers 15 residues.

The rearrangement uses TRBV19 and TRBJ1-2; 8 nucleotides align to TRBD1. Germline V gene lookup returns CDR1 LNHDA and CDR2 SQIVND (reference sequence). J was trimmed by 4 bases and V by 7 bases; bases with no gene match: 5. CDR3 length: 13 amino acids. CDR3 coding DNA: TGTGCCAGTACCCCGGACAGGGCCTATGGCTACACCTTC. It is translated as CASTPDRAYGYTF.

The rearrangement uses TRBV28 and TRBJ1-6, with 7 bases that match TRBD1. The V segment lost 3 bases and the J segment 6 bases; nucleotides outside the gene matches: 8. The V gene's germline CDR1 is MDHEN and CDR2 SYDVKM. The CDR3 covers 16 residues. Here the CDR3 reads CASSFSDRPPNSPLHF. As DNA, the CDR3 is TGTGCCAGCAGTTTCTCGGACAGGCCCCCTAATTCACCCCTCCACTTT.

This CDR3 reads CASSYYSGPPYEQYF. For the CDR3, the DNA is TGTGCCAGCAGTTACTACAGTGGGCCTCCCTACGAGCAGTACTTC. The rearrangement joins TRBV6-6 to TRBJ2-7; D is unclear. The CDR3 length is 15 residues. Germline V gene data show CDR1 as MNHNY and CDR2 as SVGAGI (reference sequence). V shed 1 base and J shed 2 bases, with 12 bases lying between them.

The CDR3 region has the DNA TGCGCCAGCAGCTTGAATCTAGCGGGAGGATCCTACAATGAGCAGTTCTTC. Encoded protein: CASSLNLAGGSYNEQFF. The V gene is TRBV5-1, the J gene TRBJ2-1, with 11 bases fitting TRBD2. The trim removed 1 base at V and 1 base at J, leaving 4 bases unmatched. The V gene's germline CDR1 is SGHRS and CDR2 YFSETQ. The CDR3 has 17 amino acids.

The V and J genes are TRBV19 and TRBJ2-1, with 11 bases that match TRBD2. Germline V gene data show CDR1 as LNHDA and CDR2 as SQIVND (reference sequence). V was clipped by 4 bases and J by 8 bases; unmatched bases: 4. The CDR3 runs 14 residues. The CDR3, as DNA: TGTGCCAGTAGTAAGGCTAGCGGGAGGTATGAGCAGTTCTTC. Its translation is CASSKASGRYEQFF.

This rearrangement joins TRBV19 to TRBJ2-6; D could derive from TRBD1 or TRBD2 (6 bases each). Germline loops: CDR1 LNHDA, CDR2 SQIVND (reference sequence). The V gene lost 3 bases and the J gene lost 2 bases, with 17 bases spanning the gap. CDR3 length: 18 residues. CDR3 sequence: CASSIGRGVFTGANVLTF. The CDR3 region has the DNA TGTGCCAGTAGTATTGGAAGGGGGGTTTTCACTGGGGCCAACGTCCTGACTTTC.